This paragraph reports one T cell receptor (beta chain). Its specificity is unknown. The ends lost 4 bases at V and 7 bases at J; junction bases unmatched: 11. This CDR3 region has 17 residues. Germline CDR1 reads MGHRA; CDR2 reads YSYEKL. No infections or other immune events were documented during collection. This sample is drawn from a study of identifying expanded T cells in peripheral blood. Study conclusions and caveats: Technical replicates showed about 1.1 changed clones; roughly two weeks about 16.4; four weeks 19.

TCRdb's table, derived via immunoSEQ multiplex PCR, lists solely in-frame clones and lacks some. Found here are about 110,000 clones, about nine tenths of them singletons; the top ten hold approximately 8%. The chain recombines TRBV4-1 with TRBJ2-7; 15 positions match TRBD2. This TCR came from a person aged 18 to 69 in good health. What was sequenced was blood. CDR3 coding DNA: TGCGCCAGCAGCCCCACGAGGACTAGCGGGAGGGCAGATGAGCAGTACTTC. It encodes CASSPTRTSGRADEQYF.